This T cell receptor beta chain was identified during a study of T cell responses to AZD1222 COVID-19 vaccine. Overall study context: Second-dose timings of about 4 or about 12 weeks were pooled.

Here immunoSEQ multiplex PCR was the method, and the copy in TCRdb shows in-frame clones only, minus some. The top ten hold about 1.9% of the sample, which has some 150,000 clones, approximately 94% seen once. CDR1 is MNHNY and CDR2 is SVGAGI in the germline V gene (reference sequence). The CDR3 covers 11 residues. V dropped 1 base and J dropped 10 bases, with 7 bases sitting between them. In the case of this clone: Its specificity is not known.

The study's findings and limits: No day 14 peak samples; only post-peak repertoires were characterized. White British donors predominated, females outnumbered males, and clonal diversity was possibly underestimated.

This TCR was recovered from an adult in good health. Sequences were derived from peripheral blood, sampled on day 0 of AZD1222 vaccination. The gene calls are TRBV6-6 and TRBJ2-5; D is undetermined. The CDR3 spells CASSYLEYQYF. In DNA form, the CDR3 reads TGTGCCAGCAGTTACTTAGAGTACCAGTACTTC.